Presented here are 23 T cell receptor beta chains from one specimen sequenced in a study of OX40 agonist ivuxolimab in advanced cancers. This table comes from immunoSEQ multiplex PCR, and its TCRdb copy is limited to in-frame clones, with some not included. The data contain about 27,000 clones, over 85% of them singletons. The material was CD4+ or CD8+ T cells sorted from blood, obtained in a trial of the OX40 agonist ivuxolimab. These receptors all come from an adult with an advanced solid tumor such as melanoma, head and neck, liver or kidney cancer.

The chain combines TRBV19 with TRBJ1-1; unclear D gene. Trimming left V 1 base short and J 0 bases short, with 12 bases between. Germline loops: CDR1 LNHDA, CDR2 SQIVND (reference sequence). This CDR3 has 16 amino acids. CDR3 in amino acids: CASSIGSRGLNTEAFF. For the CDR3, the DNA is TGTGCCAGTAGTATAGGGAGTCGGGGATTGAACACTGAAGCTTTCTTT.

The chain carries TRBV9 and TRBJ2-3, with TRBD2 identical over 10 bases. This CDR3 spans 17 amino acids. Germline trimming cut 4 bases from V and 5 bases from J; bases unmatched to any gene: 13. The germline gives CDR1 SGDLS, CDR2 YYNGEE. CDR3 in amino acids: CASSTPSGTSEEDTQYF. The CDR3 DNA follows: TGTGCCAGCAGCACACCATCGGGGACTAGCGAGGAAGATACGCAGTATTTT.

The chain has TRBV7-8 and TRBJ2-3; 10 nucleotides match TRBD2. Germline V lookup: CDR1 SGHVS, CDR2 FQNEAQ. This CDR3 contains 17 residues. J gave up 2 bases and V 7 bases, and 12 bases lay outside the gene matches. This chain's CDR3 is CASIHTPGTSDTDTQYF. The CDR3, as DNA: TGTGCCAGCATCCATACCCCCGGGACTAGCGACACAGATACGCAGTATTTT.

The CDR3 region is CASSEGPSGFVAEAFF. CDR3 nucleotide sequence: TGTGCCAGCAGCGAGGGGCCCTCGGGGTTTGTGGCTGAAGCTTTCTTT. The chain combines TRBV9 with TRBJ1-1; tentative D call: TRBD1 (5 bases). Germline V gene data show CDR1 as SGDLS and CDR2 as YYNGEE. V shed 3 bases and J shed 6 bases, with 21 bases lying between them. The CDR3 consists of 16 residues.

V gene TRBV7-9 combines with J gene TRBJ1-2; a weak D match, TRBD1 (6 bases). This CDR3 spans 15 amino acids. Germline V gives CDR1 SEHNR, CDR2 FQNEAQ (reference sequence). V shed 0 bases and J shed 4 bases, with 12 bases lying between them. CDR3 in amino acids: CASSLAQGWIYGYTF. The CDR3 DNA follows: TGTGCCAGCAGCTTAGCCCAGGGGTGGATCTATGGCTACACCTTC.

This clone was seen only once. The CDR3 is CASSLAGPNTEAFF. CDR3 in DNA: TGTGCCAGCAGCTTGGCAGGACCAAACACTGAAGCTTTCTTT. This chain connects TRBV5-6 to TRBJ1-1, with unresolved D. V was pared by 0 bases and J by 2 bases, with 8 bases between. CDR3 length: 14 residues. The germline gives CDR1 SGHDT, CDR2 YYEEEE.

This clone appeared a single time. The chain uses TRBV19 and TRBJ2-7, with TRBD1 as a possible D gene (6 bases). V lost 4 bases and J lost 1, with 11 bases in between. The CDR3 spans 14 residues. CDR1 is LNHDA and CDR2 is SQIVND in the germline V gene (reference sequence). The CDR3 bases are TGTGCCAGTAGTAAAAACAGGGTTTCCTACGAGCAGTACTTC. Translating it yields CASSKNRVSYEQYF.

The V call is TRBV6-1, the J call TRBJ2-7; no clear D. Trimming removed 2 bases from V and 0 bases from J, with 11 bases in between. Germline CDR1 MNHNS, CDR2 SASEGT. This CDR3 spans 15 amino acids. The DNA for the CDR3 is TGTGCCAGCAGTGAATATGTCGGCAACTCCTACGAGCAGTACTTC. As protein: CASSEYVGNSYEQYF.

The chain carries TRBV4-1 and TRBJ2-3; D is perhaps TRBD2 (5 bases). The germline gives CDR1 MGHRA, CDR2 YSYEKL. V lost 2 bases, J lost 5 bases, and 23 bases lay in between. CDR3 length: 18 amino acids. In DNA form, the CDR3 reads TGCGCCAGCAGCCAAAAAGCCCAAGGGAGAACATTCATAGATACGCAGTATTTT. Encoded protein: CASSQKAQGRTFIDTQYF.

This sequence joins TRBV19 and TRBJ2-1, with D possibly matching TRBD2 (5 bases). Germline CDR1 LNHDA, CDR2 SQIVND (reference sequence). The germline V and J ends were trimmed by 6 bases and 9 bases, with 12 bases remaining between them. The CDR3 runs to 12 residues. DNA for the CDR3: TGTGCCAGTAGCCCCGATGGAGGTGAGCAGTTCTTC. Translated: CASSPDGGEQFF.

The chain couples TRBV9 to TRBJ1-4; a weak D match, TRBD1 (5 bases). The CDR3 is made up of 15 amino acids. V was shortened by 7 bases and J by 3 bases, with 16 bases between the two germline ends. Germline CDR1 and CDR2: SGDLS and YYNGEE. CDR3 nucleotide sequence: TGTGCCAGCGCCGCTACGGGGGGGGCTAATGAAAAACTGTTTTTT. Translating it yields CASAATGGANEKLFF.

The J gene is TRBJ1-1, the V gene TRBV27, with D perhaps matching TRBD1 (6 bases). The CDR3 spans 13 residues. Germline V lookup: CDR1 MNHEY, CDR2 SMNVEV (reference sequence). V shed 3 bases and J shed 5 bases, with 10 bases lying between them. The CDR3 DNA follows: TGTGCCAGCAGTTTTGGGGGGCTAACTGAAGCTTTCTTT. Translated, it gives CASSFGGLTEAFF.

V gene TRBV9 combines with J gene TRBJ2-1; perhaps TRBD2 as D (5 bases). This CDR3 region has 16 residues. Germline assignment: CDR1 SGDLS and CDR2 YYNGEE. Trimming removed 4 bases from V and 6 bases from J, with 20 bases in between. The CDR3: CASSREGVQGSNEQFF. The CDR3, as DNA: TGTGCCAGCAGCAGAGAGGGCGTTCAAGGCTCCAATGAGCAGTTCTTC.

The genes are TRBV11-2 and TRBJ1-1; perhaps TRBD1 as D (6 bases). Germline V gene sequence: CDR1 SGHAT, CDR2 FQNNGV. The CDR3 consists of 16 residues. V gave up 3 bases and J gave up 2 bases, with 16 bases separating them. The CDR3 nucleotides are TGTGCCAGCAGCTTCTTAATATTAGGGGGTAACACTGAAGCTTTCTTT. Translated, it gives CASSFLILGGNTEAFF.

Here the CDR3 DNA reads TGTGCCAGCTCGGGCAGCTACAATGAGCAGTTCTTC. Protein: CASSGSYNEQFF. The chain links TRBV18 to TRBJ2-1; D is unresolved. Trimming removed 6 bases from V and 3 bases from J, with 6 bases in between. Germline CDR1 KGHSH, CDR2 LQKENI. The length of the CDR3 is 12 residues.

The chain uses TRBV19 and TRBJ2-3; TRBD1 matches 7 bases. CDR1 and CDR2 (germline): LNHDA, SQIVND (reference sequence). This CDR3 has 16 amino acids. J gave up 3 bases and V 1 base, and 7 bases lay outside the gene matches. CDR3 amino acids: CASSIGVRGPTDTQYF. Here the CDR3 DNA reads TGTGCCAGTAGTATAGGAGTGAGGGGGCCTACAGATACGCAGTATTTT.

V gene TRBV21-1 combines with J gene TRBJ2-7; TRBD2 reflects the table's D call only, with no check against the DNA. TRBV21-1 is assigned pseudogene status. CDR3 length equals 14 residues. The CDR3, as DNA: TGTGCCAGCTTCCGGCAGGGAGGCTCCTACGAGCAGTACTTC. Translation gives CASFRQGGSYEQYF.

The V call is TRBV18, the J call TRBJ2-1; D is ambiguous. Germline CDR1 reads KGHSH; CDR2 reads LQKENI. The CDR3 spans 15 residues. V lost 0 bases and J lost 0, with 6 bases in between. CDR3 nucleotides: TGTGCCAGCTCACCACCTTCGAGCTCCTACAATGAGCAGTTCTTC. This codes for CASSPPSSSYNEQFF.

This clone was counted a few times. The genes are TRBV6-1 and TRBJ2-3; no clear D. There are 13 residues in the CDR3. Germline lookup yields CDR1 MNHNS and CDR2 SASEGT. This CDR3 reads CAAIWSGTDTQYF. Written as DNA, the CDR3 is TGTGCTGCAATCTGGAGCGGCACAGATACGCAGTATTTT.

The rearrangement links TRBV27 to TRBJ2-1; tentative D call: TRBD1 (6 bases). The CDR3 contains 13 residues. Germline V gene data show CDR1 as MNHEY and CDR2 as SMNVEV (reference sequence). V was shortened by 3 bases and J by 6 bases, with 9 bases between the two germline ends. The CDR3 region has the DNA TGTGCCAGCAGTTTGGGGGCCGGCAATGAGCAGTTCTTC. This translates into CASSLGAGNEQFF.

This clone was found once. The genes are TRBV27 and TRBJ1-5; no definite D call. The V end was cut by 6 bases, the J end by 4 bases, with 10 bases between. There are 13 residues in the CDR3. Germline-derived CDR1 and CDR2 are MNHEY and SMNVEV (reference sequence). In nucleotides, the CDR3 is TGTGCCAGCAGCCCAACGGGGAATCAGCCCCAGCATTTT. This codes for CASSPTGNQPQHF.

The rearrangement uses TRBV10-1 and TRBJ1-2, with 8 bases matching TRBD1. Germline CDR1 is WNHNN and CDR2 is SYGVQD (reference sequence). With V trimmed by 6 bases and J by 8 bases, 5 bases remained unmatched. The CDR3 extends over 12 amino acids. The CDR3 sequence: CASRDRVLGYTF. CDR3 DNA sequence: TGCGCCAGCAGGGACAGGGTCCTCGGCTACACCTTC.

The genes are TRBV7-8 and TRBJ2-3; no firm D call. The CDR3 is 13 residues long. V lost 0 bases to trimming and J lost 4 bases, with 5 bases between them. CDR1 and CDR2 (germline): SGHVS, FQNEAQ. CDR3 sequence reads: CASSLAPADTQYF. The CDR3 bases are TGTGCCAGCAGCTTAGCGCCGGCAGATACGCAGTATTTT.